This entry describes one TCR beta chain. The target of this receptor is not known. No per-base quality is available; no much larger clone lies one base away. For CDR1 and CDR2, the germline V gene lists LGHNA and YSLEER. V is reduced by 0 bases and J by 5 bases, leaving a spacing of 7 bases between them. The CDR3 starts with the cysteine, ends with the phenylalanine, and has 13 residues. CDR3 DNA only is kept here, 39 bases in frame from base 1. The immunoSEQ Assay, a bias-controlled multiplex PCR, was used to amplify TCRbeta CDR3 regions from genomic DNA. Per the original workflow: Nucleated cell counts per sample were estimated from amplification of reference gene primers within the assay. Sequence reads were collapsed and filtered to measure the absolute abundance of every unique TCRbeta CDR3 rearrangement. Productive Simpson clonality was computed per sample as the square root of Simpson's diversity index over productive rearrangements. In its TCRdb copy, this immuneACCESS table keeps in-frame sequences only and misses some clones. Where compared with another copy, unresolved V genes explain less than half of these, and the others have no known cause. V, J and clone size are those of that table, while D and trimming were read from the DNA. This sample comprises approximately 300,000 clones, around 82% of them detected only once. The ten largest clones add up to 1% to 1.5% of the sample.

These data belong to a study of blood T cell repertoires in COVID-19 (dated by TCRdb to 2018 to 2021). About the study as a whole: Samples covering the acute and convalescent phases of COVID-19 were provided by collaborators in the United States, Italy and Spain. The prospective study material was composed of cDNA or gDNA derived from T cells, B-cell-depleted T cells, or PBMCs. Subjects who had been exposed to COVID-19, were actively infected with it, or had recovered from it provided the deeply sampled blood TCRbeta repertoires that made up the dataset. The repertoires were made available in a free public database intended to serve as a resource for research on the immune response to SARS-CoV-2. The samples were drawn from the first 160 participants of the ongoing ImmuneRACE study and from 1,254 subjects provided by 6 global collaborators. The sample metadata nearly always contained a de-identified subject ID, COVID-19 status, age in years and sex. Where available, HLA class I and class II types were taken from metadata supplied by the sample provider and were not determined by assay-based typing.

The collaborating institutions used their own protocols to collect whole blood in K2EDTA tubes. For TCRbeta analysis, collaborators shipped samples in one of three forms: frozen whole blood, isolated PBMCs, or DNA extracted from either of those sample types. What the study reported, not specific to this receptor: The amount of clinical and demographic metadata varied by source and participant and was provided uncurated.

This receptor was taken from a woman in her fifties or sixties with acute or convalescent COVID-19. Sequenced: peripheral blood. Recombination joined TRBV4-3 with TRBJ2-5, with no confidently assigned D gene. The sequenced DNA is TGCGCCAGCAGCCAAGATCTGTTGGAGACCCAGTACTTC. This gives the protein CASSQDLLETQYF.